These 8 T cell receptor beta chains were all obtained from the same sample, sequenced in a study of T cells expressing NK-cell markers. TCRdb re-called the 5' RACE reads, yielding one record per CDR3 amino acid sequence without DNA. The sample includes 350,000 to 500,000 distinct CDR3 sequences. The source material was blood T cells: a sorted CD56 or NKG2C T cell subset, CD4+ or CD8+ T cells, or bulk PBMC T cells (not recorded which). These receptors originate from a woman aged 18-70 years in good health.

This rearrangement joins TRBV21-1 to TRBJ2-7; TCRdb designates TRBD2, a call that cannot be tested without DNA. TRBV21-1 is flagged as a pseudogene. The CDR3 spans 15 residues. This CDR3 is CASSTRPVGLEGQYF.

The CDR3 region is CASSSGGVEEKLFF. The genes are TRBV6-2 or TRBV6-3 and TRBJ1-4. Germline V lookup: CDR1 MNHEY, CDR2 SVGEGT. There are 14 residues in the CDR3.

This chain uses TRBV20-1 with TRBJ1-1; TCRdb outputs TRBD1, but without DNA this stays unchecked. The CDR3 spans 14 residues. Germline CDR1 is DFQATT and CDR2 is SNEGSKA (reference sequence). This CDR3 is CSARSQGGSTEAFF.

The chain has TRBV5-6 and TRBJ1-1; TCRdb designates TRBD1, a call that cannot be tested without DNA. Germline values: CDR1 SGHDT, CDR2 YYEEEE. This CDR3 has 15 amino acids. The CDR3 protein is CASSPGTGMNTEAFF.

J is TRBJ1-2 and V is TRBV7-2. The CDR3 sequence is 14 residues long. Germline V gene data show CDR1 as SGHTA and CDR2 as FQGNSA. CDR3 in amino acids: CASSSQGLSYGYTF.

The rearrangement uses TRBV20-1 and TRBJ1-5; TCRdb designates TRBD1, a call that cannot be tested without DNA. This CDR3 spans 17 amino acids. The germline gives CDR1 DFQATT, CDR2 SNEGSKA (reference sequence). CDR3 protein: CSARQQGGQSRFQPQHF.

The chain recombines TRBV10-3 with TRBJ1-1. Germline V lookup: CDR1 ENHRY, CDR2 SYGVKD. CDR3 length equals 14 residues. CDR3 loop: CAISTSGFGTEAFF.

This sequence joins TRBV7-2 and TRBJ2-1. The germline V gene has CDR1 SGHTA and CDR2 FQGNSA. The CDR3 runs 16 residues. CDR3 loop: CASSYHPTVSYNEQFF.